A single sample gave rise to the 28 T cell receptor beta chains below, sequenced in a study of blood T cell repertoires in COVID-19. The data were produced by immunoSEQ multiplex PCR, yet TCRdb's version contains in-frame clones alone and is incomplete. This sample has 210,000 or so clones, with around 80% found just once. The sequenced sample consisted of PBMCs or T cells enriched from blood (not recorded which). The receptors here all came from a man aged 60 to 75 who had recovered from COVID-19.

CDR3: CSVDERTQYF. The CDR3 nucleotides read TGCAGCGTTGATGAGCGTACGCAGTATTTT. The chain joins TRBV29-1 to TRBJ2-3; D is undetermined. Per germline, CDR1 SQVTM and CDR2 ANQGSEA. The CDR3 has 10 residues. The V and J ends lost 3 bases and 8 bases respectively, with 6 bases between them.

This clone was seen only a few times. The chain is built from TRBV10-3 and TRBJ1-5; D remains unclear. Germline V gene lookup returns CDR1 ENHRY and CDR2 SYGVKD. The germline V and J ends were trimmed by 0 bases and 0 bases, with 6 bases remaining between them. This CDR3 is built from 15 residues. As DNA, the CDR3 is TGTGCCATCAGTGAGTCATCAGATAGCAATCAGCCCCAGCATTTT. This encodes CAISESSDSNQPQHF.

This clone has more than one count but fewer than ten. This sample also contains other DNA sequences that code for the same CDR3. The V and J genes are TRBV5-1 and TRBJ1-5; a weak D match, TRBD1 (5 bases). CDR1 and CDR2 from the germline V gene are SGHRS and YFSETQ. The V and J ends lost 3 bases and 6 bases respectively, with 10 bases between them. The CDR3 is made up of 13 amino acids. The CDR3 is CASSSGGGQPQHF. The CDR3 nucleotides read TGCGCCAGCAGCTCGGGGGGTGGTCAGCCCCAGCATTTT.

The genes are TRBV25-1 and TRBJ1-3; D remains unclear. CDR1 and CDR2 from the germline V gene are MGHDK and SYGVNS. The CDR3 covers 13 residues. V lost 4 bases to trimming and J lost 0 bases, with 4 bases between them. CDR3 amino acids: CASSAGSGNTIYF. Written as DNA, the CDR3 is TGTGCCAGCAGTGCGGGCTCTGGAAACACCATATATTTT.

CDR3 DNA sequence: TGTGCCAGCAGTTACCGCCTAGCGGGGAACACCGGGGAGCTGTTTTTT. It codes for CASSYRLAGNTGELFF. The rearrangement uses TRBV6-2 or TRBV6-3 and TRBJ2-2; TRBD2 aligns across 8 bases. The CDR3 covers 16 residues. Germline loops: CDR1 MNHEY, CDR2 SVGEGT. The junction had 3 bases not matched to a gene; V was cut back by 2 bases and J by 1 base.

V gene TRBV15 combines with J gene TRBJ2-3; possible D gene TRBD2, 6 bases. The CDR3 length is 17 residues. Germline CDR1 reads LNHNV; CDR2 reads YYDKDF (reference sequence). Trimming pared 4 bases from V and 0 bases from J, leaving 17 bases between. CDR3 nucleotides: TGTGCCACCAGCAATTTTCCTCGGGGGAGAAGCACAGATACGCAGTATTTT. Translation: CATSNFPRGRSTDTQYF.

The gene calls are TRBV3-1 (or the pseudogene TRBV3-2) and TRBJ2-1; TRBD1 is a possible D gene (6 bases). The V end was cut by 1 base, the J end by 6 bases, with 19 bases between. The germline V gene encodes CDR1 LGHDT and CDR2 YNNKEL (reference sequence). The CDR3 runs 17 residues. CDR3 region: CASSQGPGSLRGNEQFF. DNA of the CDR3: TGTGCCAGCAGCCAAGGACCGGGATCCCTCAGGGGCAATGAGCAGTTCTTC.

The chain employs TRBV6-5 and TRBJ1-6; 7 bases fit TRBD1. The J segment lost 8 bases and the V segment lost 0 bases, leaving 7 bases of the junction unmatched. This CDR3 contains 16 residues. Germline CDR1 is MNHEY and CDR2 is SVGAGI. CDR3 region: CASSYSTGTFDSPLHF. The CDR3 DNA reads TGTGCCAGCAGTTACTCGACAGGGACATTCGATTCACCCCTCCACTTT.

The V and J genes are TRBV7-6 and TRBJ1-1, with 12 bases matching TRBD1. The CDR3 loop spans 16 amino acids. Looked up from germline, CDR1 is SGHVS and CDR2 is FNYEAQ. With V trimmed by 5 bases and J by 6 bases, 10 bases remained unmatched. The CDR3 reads CASSPGTGGIGAEAFF. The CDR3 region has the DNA TGTGCCAGCAGCCCCGGGACAGGGGGCATTGGAGCTGAAGCTTTCTTT.

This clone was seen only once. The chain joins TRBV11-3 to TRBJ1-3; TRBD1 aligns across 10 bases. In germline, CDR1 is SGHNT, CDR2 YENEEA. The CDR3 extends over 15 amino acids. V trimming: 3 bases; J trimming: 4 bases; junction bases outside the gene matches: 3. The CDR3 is CASSLGQGTGNTIYF. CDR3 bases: TGTGCCAGCAGCTTGGGACAGGGGACGGGAAACACCATATATTTT.

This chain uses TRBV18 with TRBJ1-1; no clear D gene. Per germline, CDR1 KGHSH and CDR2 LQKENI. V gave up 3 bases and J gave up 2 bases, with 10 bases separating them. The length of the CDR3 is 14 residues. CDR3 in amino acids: CASSPPVANTEAFF. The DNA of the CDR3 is TGTGCCAGCTCACCTCCGGTAGCTAACACTGAAGCTTTCTTT.

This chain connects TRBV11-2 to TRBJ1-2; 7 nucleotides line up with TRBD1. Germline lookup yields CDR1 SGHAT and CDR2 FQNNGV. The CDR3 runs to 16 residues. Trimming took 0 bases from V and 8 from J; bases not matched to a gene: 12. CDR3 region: CASSLDIGQVLGGYTF. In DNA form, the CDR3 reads TGTGCCAGCAGCTTAGATATTGGACAGGTTCTTGGGGGCTACACCTTC.

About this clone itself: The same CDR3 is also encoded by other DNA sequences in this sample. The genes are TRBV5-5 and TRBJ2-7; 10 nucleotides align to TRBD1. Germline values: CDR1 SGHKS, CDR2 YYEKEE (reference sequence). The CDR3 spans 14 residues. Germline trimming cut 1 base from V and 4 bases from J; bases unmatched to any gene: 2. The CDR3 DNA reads TGTGCCAGCAGCTTGTTGGACAGGGGGTACGAGCAGTACTTC. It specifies CASSLLDRGYEQYF. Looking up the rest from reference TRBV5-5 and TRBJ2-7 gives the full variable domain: DAGVTQSPTHLIKTRGQQVTLRCSPISGHKSVSWYQQVLGQGPQFIFQYYEKEERGRGNFPDRFSARQFPNYSSELNVNALLLGDSALYLCASSLLDRGYEQYFGPGTRLTVT.

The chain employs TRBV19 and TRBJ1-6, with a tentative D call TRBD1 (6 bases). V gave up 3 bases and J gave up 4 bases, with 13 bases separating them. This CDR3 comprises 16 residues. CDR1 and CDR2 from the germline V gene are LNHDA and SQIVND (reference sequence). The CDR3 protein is CASSISGAPYNSPLHF. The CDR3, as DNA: TGTGCCAGTAGTATCTCAGGGGCGCCGTATAATTCACCCCTCCACTTT.

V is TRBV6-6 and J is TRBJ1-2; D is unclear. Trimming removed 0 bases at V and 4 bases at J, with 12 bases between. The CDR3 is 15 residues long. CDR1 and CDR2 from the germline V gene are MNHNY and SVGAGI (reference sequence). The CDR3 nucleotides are TGTGCCAGCAGTTACTCCGACGAGGGAGCCTATGGCTACACCTTC. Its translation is CASSYSDEGAYGYTF.

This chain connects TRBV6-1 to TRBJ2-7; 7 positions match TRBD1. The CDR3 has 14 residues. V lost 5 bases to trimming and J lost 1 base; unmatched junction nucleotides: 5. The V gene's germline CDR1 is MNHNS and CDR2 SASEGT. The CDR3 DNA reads TGTGCCAGCAGTCTGACAGGGCGGTCCTACGAGCAGTACTTC. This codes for CASSLTGRSYEQYF.

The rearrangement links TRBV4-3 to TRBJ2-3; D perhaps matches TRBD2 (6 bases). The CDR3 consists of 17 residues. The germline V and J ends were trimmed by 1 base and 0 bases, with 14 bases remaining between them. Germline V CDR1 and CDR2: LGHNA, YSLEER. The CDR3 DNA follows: TGCGCCAGCAGCCAAGTTCCTGGAGGGAGAAGCACAGATACGCAGTATTTT. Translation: CASSQVPGGRSTDTQYF.

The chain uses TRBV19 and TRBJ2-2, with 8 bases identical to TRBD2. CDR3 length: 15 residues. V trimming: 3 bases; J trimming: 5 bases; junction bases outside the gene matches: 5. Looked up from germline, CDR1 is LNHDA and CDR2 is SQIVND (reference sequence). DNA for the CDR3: TGTGCCAGTAGTATCGGGGCGGGGGGAACCGGGGAGCTGTTTTTT. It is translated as CASSIGAGGTGELFF.

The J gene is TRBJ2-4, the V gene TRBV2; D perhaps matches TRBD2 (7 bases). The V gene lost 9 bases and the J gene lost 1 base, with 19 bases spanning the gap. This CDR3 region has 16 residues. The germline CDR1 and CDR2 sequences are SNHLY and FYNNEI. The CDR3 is CASGGGGPRAKNIQYF. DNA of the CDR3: TGTGCCAGTGGGGGAGGGGGGCCGAGGGCCAAAAACATTCAGTACTTC.

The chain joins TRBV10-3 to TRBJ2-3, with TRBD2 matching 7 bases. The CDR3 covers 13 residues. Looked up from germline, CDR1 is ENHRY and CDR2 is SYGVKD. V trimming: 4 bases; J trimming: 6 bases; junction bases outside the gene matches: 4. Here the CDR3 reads CAISVGREDTQYF. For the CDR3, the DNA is TGTGCCATCAGTGTGGGGCGGGAGGATACGCAGTATTTT.

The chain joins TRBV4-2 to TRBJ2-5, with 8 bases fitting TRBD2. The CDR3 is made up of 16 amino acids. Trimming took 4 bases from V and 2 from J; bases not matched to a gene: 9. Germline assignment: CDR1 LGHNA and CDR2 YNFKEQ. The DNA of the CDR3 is TGTGCCAGCAGCCCCACACAGACTAGCGTTCAAGAGACCCAGTACTTC. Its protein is CASSPTQTSVQETQYF.

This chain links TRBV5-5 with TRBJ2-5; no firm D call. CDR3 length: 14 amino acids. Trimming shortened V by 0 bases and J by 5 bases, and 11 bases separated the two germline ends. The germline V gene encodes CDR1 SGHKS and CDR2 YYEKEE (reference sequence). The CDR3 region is CASSLVSGGETQYF. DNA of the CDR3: TGTGCCAGCAGCTTGGTCTCAGGTGGGGAGACCCAGTACTTC.

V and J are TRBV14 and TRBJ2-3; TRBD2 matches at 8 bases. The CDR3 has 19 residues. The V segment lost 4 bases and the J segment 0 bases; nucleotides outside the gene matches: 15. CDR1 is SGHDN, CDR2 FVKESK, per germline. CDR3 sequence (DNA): TGTGCCAGCAGCCCAACCATGGTAGCGGGGCAACCTAGCACAGATACGCAGTATTTT. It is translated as CASSPTMVAGQPSTDTQYF.

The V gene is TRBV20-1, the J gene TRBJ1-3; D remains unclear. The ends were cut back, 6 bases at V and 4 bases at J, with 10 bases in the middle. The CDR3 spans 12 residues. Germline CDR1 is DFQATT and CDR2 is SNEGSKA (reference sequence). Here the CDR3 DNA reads TGCAGTGCGAGTTTGGAGGGAAACACCATATATTTT. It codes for CSASLEGNTIYF.

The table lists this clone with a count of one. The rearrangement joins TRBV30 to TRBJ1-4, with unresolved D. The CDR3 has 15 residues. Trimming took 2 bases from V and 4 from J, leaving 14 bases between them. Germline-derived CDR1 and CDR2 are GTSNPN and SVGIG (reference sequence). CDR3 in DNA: TGTGCCTGGAGTTCCCCCGGGGTCTTTAATGAAAAACTGTTTTTT. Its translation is CAWSSPGVFNEKLFF.

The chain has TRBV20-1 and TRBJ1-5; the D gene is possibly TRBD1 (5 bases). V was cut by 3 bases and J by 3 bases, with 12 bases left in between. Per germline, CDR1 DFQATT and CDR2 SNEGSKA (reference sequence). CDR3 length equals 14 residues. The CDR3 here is CSASMAGYNQPQHF. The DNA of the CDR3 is TGCAGTGCTAGTATGGCAGGGTACAATCAGCCCCAGCATTTT.

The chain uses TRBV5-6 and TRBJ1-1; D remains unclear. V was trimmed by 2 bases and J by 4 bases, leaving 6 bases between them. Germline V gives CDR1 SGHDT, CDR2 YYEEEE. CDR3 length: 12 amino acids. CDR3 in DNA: TGTGCCAGCAGCTTCGCGGTCACTGAAGCTTTCTTT. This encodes CASSFAVTEAFF.

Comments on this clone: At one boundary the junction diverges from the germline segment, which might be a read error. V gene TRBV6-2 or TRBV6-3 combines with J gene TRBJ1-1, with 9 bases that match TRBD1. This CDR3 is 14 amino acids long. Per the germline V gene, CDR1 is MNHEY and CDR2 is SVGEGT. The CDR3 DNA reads TGTGCCAGCAGACCTTTCGACAGGGGGGAAGTTTCGGGGTTT. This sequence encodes CASRPFDRGEVSGF.